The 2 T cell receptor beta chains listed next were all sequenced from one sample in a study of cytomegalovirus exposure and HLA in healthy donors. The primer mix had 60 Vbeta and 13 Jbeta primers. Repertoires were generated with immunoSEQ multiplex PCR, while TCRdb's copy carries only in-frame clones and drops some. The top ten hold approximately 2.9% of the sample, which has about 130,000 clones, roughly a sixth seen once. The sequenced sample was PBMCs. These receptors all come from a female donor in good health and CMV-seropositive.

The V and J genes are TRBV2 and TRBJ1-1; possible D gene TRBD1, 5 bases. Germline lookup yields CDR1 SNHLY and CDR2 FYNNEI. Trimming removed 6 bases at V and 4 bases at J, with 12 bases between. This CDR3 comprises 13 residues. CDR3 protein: CASRRQYGTEAFF. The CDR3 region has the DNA TGTGCCAGCAGACGACAGTATGGCACTGAAGCTTTCTTT.

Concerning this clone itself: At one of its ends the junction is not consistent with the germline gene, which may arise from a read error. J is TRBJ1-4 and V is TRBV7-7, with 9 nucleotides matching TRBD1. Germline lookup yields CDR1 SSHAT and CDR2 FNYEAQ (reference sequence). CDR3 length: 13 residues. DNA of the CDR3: TGTGCTAGCAGCCGGGACAGGGATGAAAAACTGTTTTTT. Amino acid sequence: CASSRDRDEKLFF.